This paragraph covers one TCR beta chain sequence. The sample holds one count of this clone. Its specific antigen is unknown. No base quality values were provided; no much bigger clone lies one nucleotide off. The cohort included 29 patients with locally advanced or metastatic urothelial carcinoma who were treated at Memorial Sloan Kettering on a trial protocol. Peripheral blood mononuclear cells were collected pretreatment and during treatment, with between 1 and 8 total time points per patient. The Qiagen DNeasy Blood extraction kit was used to purify genomic DNA from total PBMCs and from tumor samples. PBMCs were collected pretreatment and during treatment and were isolated and stored as previously described. This record belongs to a study of PD-L1 blockade in urothelial cancer (dated by TCRdb to the late 2010s). Turning to the overall study: All patients started therapy in about 2014 and received atezolizumab 1,200 mg intravenously every 3 weeks. Twenty-five of 29 patients were identified as males with urothelial cancer of bladder origin, and a prior smoking history was reported by 18 of 29 patients. An ECOG performance status of 0 or 1 was recorded for the patients, and 0 to 3 prior chemotherapy regimens had been received by the patients. Blood samples were analyzed 3 weeks after the start of treatment (second dose) and 6 weeks after the start of treatment. Blood samples gave median yields of approximately 130,000 T cells and 82,636 unique TCRs, along with a median clonality of around 0.08. Somatic, immune and clinical correlates of response to PD-L1 blockade with atezolizumab in urothelial cancer were the focus of an exploratory multi-omic analysis. TCR sequencing covered pretreatment tumor samples and matched, serially collected peripheral blood taken before and after atezolizumab treatment. Durable clinical benefit meant progression-free survival longer than 6 months, and TCR features were also tested against progression-free and overall survival. In the same patients, whole exome sequencing and RNA sequencing of pretreatment tumors were performed in addition to TCR sequencing. Durable clinical benefit was achieved by nine patients but not by the remaining 20. Pretreatment blood TCR-seq was available for 30 or so patients, at least one posttreatment blood collection was obtained for 25 or so patients, and tumor TCR-seq was available for 25 or so patients.

To estimate absolute template abundance from read counts, synthetic TCR analog templates were spiked into each PCR. The immunoSEQ assay was used to amplify TCRbeta CDR3 regions from genomic DNA with bias-controlled V and J gene primers. Rearranged TCRbeta segments were sequenced at approximately 20X coverage. Concerning the study's data processing: Clustering was used to correct sequencing errors, and CDR3s were annotated against IMGT so that V, D and J genes could be assigned. Only productive TCRbeta rearrangements were used in downstream analyses, excluding out-of-frame or stop-codon sequences. Clonality was computed as one minus Shannon entropy normalized by the log of the number of unique productive sequences. Clones differing between time points or between blood and tumor were identified by Fisher's exact test with Benjamini-Hochberg correction at adjusted p below 0.01. In its TCRdb copy, this immuneACCESS table keeps in-frame sequences only and misses some clones. Where compared with another copy, unresolved V genes explain less than half of these, and the others have no known cause. D and trimming come from the DNA, and the V and J calls and clone size come from that table. In this sample the table shows about 100,000 clones, roughly nine tenths of which occur a single time. 0.7% to 0.95% of the sample belongs to the ten largest clones.

Here is what the overall study found, with its caveats: Improved progression-free and overall survival was associated with having pretreatment peripheral blood TCR clonality below the median. At 3 weeks after the start of treatment, tumor-associated TCR clones in peripheral blood had expanded more in patients with durable benefit (n ≈ 23, p = 0.022). Because the sample size was small (n of about 31) and many of the analyses were exploratory, the results are meant to be hypothesis-generating.

For CDR1 and CDR2, the germline V gene (reference sequence) lists WNHNN and SYGVQD. V and J are trimmed by 2 bases and 10 bases, and the gene matches miss 15 bases of the junction. The CDR3 spans 17 residues, from the cysteine through the phenylalanine. Only the CDR3 DNA stays, 51 bases, in frame from base 1. This chain is built from TRBV10-1 and TRBJ2-1, with 9 bases aligning to TRBD2. The starting material was PBMCs, obtained around atezolizumab (anti-PD-L1) treatment. This sequence originates from a woman aged 80 or older with urothelial cancer. The DNA reads TGCGCCAGCAGTGAGGGGGCTAGCGGGATTCCGGGAAGAGAGCAGTTCTTC. Its translation reads: CASSEGASGIPGREQFF.